Each of the 30 T cell receptor beta chains below was sequenced from the same sample in a study of chemoradiotherapy in HPV16-positive cancers. Using immunoSEQ multiplex PCR, the repertoire was profiled, and TCRdb retains in-frame clones only, with some absent. The table has 7,000 to 9,500 clones, 70% to 90% seen once; the top ten hold approximately 3.1%. The material sequenced was tumor tissue, taken from a patient who underwent chemoradiotherapy. These receptor sequences come from a human donor with HPV-associated anogenital cancer.

This chain connects TRBV30 to TRBJ2-1, with D possibly TRBD2 on 7 matching bases. The V end was cut by 0 bases, the J end by 7 bases, with 13 bases between. This CDR3 has 14 residues. Germline-derived CDR1 and CDR2 are GTSNPN and SVGIG (reference sequence). CDR3 nucleotide sequence: TGTGCCTGGAGTGTAGGGGGGGGGTTGAATGAGCAGTTCTTC. Amino acid sequence: CAWSVGGGLNEQFF.

The rearrangement uses TRBV11-2 and TRBJ1-1; D gene ambiguous. The CDR3 extends over 13 amino acids. The V and J ends lost 0 bases and 4 bases respectively, with 6 bases between them. The germline gives CDR1 SGHAT, CDR2 FQNNGV. CDR3 DNA: TGTGCCAGCAGCTTAGAGAGGGTCACTGAAGCTTTCTTT. This encodes CASSLERVTEAFF. Full variable domain (outside the CDR3, taken from reference TRBV11-2 and TRBJ1-1): EAGVAQSPRYKIIEKRQSVAFWCNPISGHATLYWYQQILGQGPKLLIQFQNNGVVDDSQLPKDRFSAERLKGVDSTLKIQPAKLEDSAVYLCASSLERVTEAFFGQGTRLTVV.

The CDR3 DNA sequence: TGTGCCAGCAGTGAGCGGGACAACGTGGGGGGCTACACCTTC. It translates to CASSERDNVGGYTF. V and J are TRBV6-4 and TRBJ1-2, with a possible D match to TRBD1 (6 bases). CDR1 is MRHNA and CDR2 is SNTAGT in the germline V gene. V lost 3 bases, J lost 8 bases, and 16 bases lay in between. The CDR3 spans 14 residues.

Of note for this clone: Compared with germline, one end of the junction differs, possibly owing to a read error. This sequence joins TRBV7-7 and TRBJ1-1; a weak D match, TRBD1 (5 bases). CDR3 length: 13 residues. The germline CDR1 and CDR2 sequences are SSHAT and FNYEAQ (reference sequence). For the CDR3, the DNA is TGTGCTAGCAGTATGGACACGAACACTGAAGCTTTCTTT. Protein sequence: CASSMDTNTEAFF.

This chain links TRBV5-6 with TRBJ2-3; D is ambiguous. The CDR3 totals 14 residues. V lost 4 bases and J 4 bases, leaving 13 bases between the germline ends. Per the germline V gene, CDR1 is SGHDT and CDR2 is YYEEEE. CDR3 residues: CASSPLTAPDTQYF. For the CDR3, the DNA is TGTGCCAGCAGCCCCCTGACGGCTCCAGATACGCAGTATTTT.

The sample holds a few counts of this clone. The chain recombines TRBV19 with TRBJ1-5; D might be TRBD1 (5 bases). The CDR3 covers 15 residues. V lost 7 bases, J lost 0 bases, and 13 bases lay in between. From germline, CDR1 is LNHDA and CDR2 SQIVND (reference sequence). CDR3 loop: CASTLDTNSNQPQHF. DNA for the CDR3: TGTGCCAGTACCTTGGACACAAATAGCAATCAGCCCCAGCATTTT.

The chain carries TRBV7-8 and TRBJ2-4, with unresolved D. Germline CDR1 is SGHVS and CDR2 is FQNEAQ. The CDR3 extends over 13 amino acids. Trimming pared 5 bases from V and 4 bases from J, leaving 9 bases between. In DNA form, the CDR3 reads TGTGCCAGCAGCGCGGCACCTAAAAACATTCAGTACTTC. It is translated as CASSAAPKNIQYF.

CDR3 bases: TGTGCCAGCAGTTCCGGAGCTTGGGGGATGTTTTTT. It codes for CASSSGAWGMFF. This rearrangement joins TRBV28 to TRBJ2-2; D possibly uses TRBD1 or TRBD2 (5 bases each). Trimming took 4 bases from V and 15 from J, leaving 15 bases between them. This CDR3 is 12 amino acids long. Per the germline V gene, CDR1 is MDHEN and CDR2 is SYDVKM.

The genes are TRBV7-9 and TRBJ1-1, with a tentative D call TRBD1 (5 bases). CDR1 is SEHNR and CDR2 is FQNEAQ in the germline V gene (reference sequence). Deletions cut 2 bases from V and 7 bases from J, with 8 bases between. CDR3 length equals 12 residues. CDR3: CASSLPGGEAFF. The CDR3 DNA is TGTGCCAGCAGCTTACCTGGGGGTGAAGCTTTCTTT.

This chain joins TRBV6-6 and TRBJ1-5; the match to TRBD1 covers 7 bases. The CDR3 has 14 residues. J lost 5 bases, V lost 6 bases, and 7 bases had no gene match. CDR1 is MNHNY, CDR2 SVGAGI, per germline (reference sequence). The CDR3 loop is CASSWDRPDQPQHF. The CDR3 nucleotides are TGTGCCAGCAGCTGGGACAGACCCGATCAGCCCCAGCATTTT.

The chain is built from TRBV6-5 and TRBJ1-4; no definite D call. CDR1 MNHEY and CDR2 SVGAGI come from the germline V gene. Trimming pared 0 bases from V and 8 bases from J, leaving 13 bases between. CDR3 size: 15 residues. The CDR3 protein is CASSYSQTGGEKLFF. The CDR3 DNA reads TGTGCCAGCAGTTACTCGCAAACGGGAGGGGAAAAACTGTTTTTT.

J is TRBJ1-1 and V is TRBV18; D remains unclear. Per germline, CDR1 KGHSH and CDR2 LQKENI. Deletions cut 3 bases from V and 0 bases from J, with 8 bases between. This CDR3 spans 14 amino acids. CDR3 in amino acids: CASSPGLLNTEAFF. Here the CDR3 DNA reads TGTGCCAGCTCACCCGGACTCCTGAACACTGAAGCTTTCTTT.

The CDR3 region is CASSTPRWGQNYGYTF. CDR3 sequence (DNA): TGTGCCAGCAGTACACCTCGGTGGGGGCAGAACTATGGCTACACCTTC. This chain joins TRBV28 and TRBJ1-2, with TRBD1 as a possible D gene (6 bases). In germline, CDR1 is MDHEN, CDR2 SYDVKM. This CDR3 has 16 amino acids. V was clipped by 5 bases and J by 2 bases, with 18 bases between them.

The rearrangement links TRBV11-2 to TRBJ2-6, with D perhaps TRBD1 (5 bases). V lost 5 bases and J 3 bases, leaving 14 bases between the germline ends. Germline lookup yields CDR1 SGHAT and CDR2 FQNNGV. This CDR3 is built from 16 residues. The CDR3 loop is CASSPEQVIGANVLTF. In DNA form, the CDR3 reads TGTGCCAGCAGCCCGGAACAGGTTATTGGGGCCAACGTCCTGACTTTC.

The rearrangement uses TRBV9 and TRBJ2-4; weak D call: TRBD1 (6 bases). Trimming pared 0 bases from V and 3 bases from J, leaving 16 bases between. Germline assignment: CDR1 SGDLS and CDR2 YYNGEE. This CDR3 region has 17 residues. DNA for the CDR3: TGTGCCAGCAGCGTAGATCCAGGGGCAGGGGTCAAAAACATTCAGTACTTC. This codes for CASSVDPGAGVKNIQYF.

V is TRBV6-5 and J is TRBJ1-1; no firm D call. The germline gives CDR1 MNHEY, CDR2 SVGAGI. V lost 11 bases to trimming and J lost 1 base, with 11 bases between them. This CDR3 contains 12 residues. As DNA, the CDR3 is TGTGCCTCCCGCCGGCCGAACACTGAAGCTTTCTTT. Translated, it gives CASRRPNTEAFF.

V usage is TRBV5-4 and J usage is TRBJ2-4; D perhaps matches TRBD1 (6 bases). The CDR3 has 19 residues. The V gene's germline CDR1 is SGHNT and CDR2 YYREEE (reference sequence). Deletions cut 4 bases from V and 0 bases from J, with 23 bases between. CDR3 nucleotides: TGTGCCAGCAGCGACGCCCGTCCAGGGGACGTTTTAGCCAAAAACATTCAGTACTTC. This encodes CASSDARPGDVLAKNIQYF.

This chain links TRBV11-2 with TRBJ2-2; D may be TRBD1 (5 bases). V was shortened by 5 bases and J by 4 bases, with 11 bases between the two germline ends. CDR3 size: 14 residues. The V gene's germline CDR1 is SGHAT and CDR2 FQNNGV. The CDR3 sequence is CASSIGQGTGELFF. CDR3 coding DNA: TGTGCCAGCAGCATAGGGCAGGGCACCGGGGAGCTGTTTTTT.

The chain carries TRBV6-1 and TRBJ2-7; TRBD2 agrees at 8 bases. The length of the CDR3 is 15 residues. V lost 3 bases and J lost 6; bases outside the gene matches: 10. From germline, CDR1 is MNHNS and CDR2 SASEGT. The CDR3 region has the DNA TGTGCCAGCAGTGAGTCGGTAGCGGGACCGCGCGAGCAGTACTTC. It encodes CASSESVAGPREQYF.

The count of this clone is one. The rearrangement uses TRBV4-1 and TRBJ2-1; 7 bases fit TRBD2. The CDR3 contains 18 residues. After removal of 4 bases from V and 2 bases from J, the junction contained 14 bases not matched to a gene. CDR1 and CDR2 from the germline V gene are MGHRA and YSYEKL. The CDR3 is CASSRGGLAANTYNEQFF. CDR3 nucleotides: TGCGCCAGCAGCCGGGGCGGTCTAGCGGCCAATACCTACAATGAGCAGTTCTTC.

The rearrangement joins TRBV10-2 to TRBJ2-7, with D perhaps TRBD1 (6 bases). Trimming shortened V by 5 bases and J by 6 bases, and 23 bases separated the two germline ends. Germline V CDR1 and CDR2: WSHSY, SAAADI. The CDR3 has 16 residues. CDR3 DNA sequence: TGCGCCAGCAGTAGGATCATACAGGGCCAGGGGAGCGAGCAGTACTTC. This encodes CASSRIIQGQGSEQYF.

The V call is TRBV11-3, the J call TRBJ1-1; D may be TRBD1 (5 bases). The CDR3 runs 14 residues. V lost 1 base, J lost 4 bases, and 10 bases lay in between. CDR1 SGHNT and CDR2 YENEEA come from the germline V gene. CDR3 coding DNA: TGTGCCAGCAGCTTAGTACGGGGCTTCACTGAAGCTTTCTTT. Translating it yields CASSLVRGFTEAFF.

This clone came up a few times. This chain uses TRBV6-5 with TRBJ1-2; 9 nucleotides align to TRBD1. Germline-derived CDR1 and CDR2 are MNHEY and SVGAGI. Trimming at V came to 6 bases and at J to 4 bases, leaving 0 bases not matched to a gene. The CDR3 has 12 amino acids. The CDR3 nucleotides read TGTGCCAGCAGGACAGGGGGCTATGGCTACACCTTC. Translating it yields CASRTGGYGYTF.

V and J are TRBV6-1 and TRBJ2-2; the match to TRBD1 covers 10 bases. The CDR3 has 14 amino acids. Looked up from germline, CDR1 is MNHNS and CDR2 is SASEGT. After removal of 5 bases from V and 4 bases from J, the junction contained 1 base not matched to a gene. The CDR3 DNA reads as TGTGCCAGCAGTCGGGACAGGGGCACCGGGGAGCTGTTTTTT. Encoded protein: CASSRDRGTGELFF.

This clone was recorded only once. V gene TRBV9 combines with J gene TRBJ1-3, with D maybe TRBD1 (6 bases). Germline V lookup: CDR1 SGDLS, CDR2 YYNGEE. The CDR3 is 16 residues long. V lost 0 bases to trimming and J lost 1 base, with 11 bases between them. The CDR3 is CASSVAGGSSGNTIYF. The CDR3 bases are TGTGCCAGCAGCGTAGCGGGGGGCTCGTCTGGAAACACCATATATTTT.

The rearrangement links TRBV19 to TRBJ1-2; D might be TRBD1 (5 bases). The germline V gene encodes CDR1 LNHDA and CDR2 SQIVND (reference sequence). With 7 bases removed from V and 7 bases from J, the gap between germline ends came to 13 bases. The CDR3 length is 12 residues. CDR3 region: CASKFQGSGYTF. The CDR3 coding sequence is TGTGCCAGTAAGTTTCAGGGAAGTGGCTACACCTTC.

The chain carries TRBV5-1 and TRBJ2-7; either TRBD1 or TRBD2 may supply D (5 bases each). Per the germline V gene, CDR1 is SGHRS and CDR2 is YFSETQ. CDR3 length equals 14 residues. Deletions cut 1 base from V and 2 bases from J, with 10 bases between. The CDR3 region has the DNA TGCGCCAGCAGCTTGTGGGGGAACACCTACGAGCAGTACTTC. It is translated as CASSLWGNTYEQYF.

This chain connects TRBV4-1 to TRBJ2-2, with 8 bases fitting TRBD2. The CDR3 consists of 15 residues. V trimming: 4 bases; J trimming: 4 bases; junction bases outside the gene matches: 5. CDR1 and CDR2 (germline): MGHRA, YSYEKL. CDR3 in DNA: TGCGCCAGCAGCCGGACGGGGGGGGGCACCGGGGAGCTGTTTTTT. Protein product: CASSRTGGGTGELFF.

The genes are TRBV21-1 and TRBJ1-2; TRBD1, the table's D call, lacks a check against the DNA. TRBV21-1 represents a pseudogene. This CDR3 has 15 residues. The CDR3 reads CASRKGDRFRYGYTF. In DNA form, the CDR3 reads TGTGCCAGCAGGAAAGGGGACAGGTTTCGCTATGGCTACACCTTC.

CDR3 sequence (DNA): TGTGCCAGCAGCACTAGCGCATCCTACGAGCAGTACTTC. Translated: CASSTSASYEQYF. V is TRBV7-2 and J is TRBJ2-7; TRBD2 matches at 7 bases. In germline, CDR1 is SGHTA, CDR2 FQGNSA. The CDR3 extends over 13 amino acids. J lost 1 base, V lost 5 bases, and 2 bases had no gene match.